A single sample gave rise to the 10 T cell receptor beta chains below, sequenced in a study of cytomegalovirus exposure and HLA in healthy donors (dated by TCRdb to 2016 to 2017). The receptor library was made with the immunoSEQ multiplex PCR assay. For the multiplex PCR, a mixture combining 60 forward primers for TCR Vbeta segments and 13 reverse primers for TCR Jbeta segments was used. In TCRdb, the immuneACCESS table is reduced to in-frame sequences with V and J assigned. These tables do not hold every clone; where another copy was compared, an unresolved V gene accounts for under half, and the others remain unexplained. The sample table contains approximately 220,000 clones; only one count was recorded for roughly 83% of them. In total, the top ten clones hold roughly 0.75% of the sample. Sequenced material: PBMCs. Receptors originate from a boy aged 2 to 10 in good health and CMV-seronegative.

In its sample, this clone was seen a few times. The chain joins TRBV6-5 to TRBJ1-1; D gene uncertain. Germline V lookup: CDR1 MNHEY, CDR2 SVGAGI. V was clipped by 0 bases and J by 7 bases, with 12 bases between them. CDR3 length: 14 residues. CDR3 residues: CASSYSGVEGEAFF. As DNA, the CDR3 is TGTGCCAGCAGTTACTCCGGGGTGGAAGGTGAAGCTTTCTTT.

This sequence joins TRBV2 and TRBJ1-2; TRBD1 agrees at 7 bases. CDR3 length: 12 residues. CDR1 is SNHLY, CDR2 FYNNEI, per germline. V shed 4 bases and J 4 bases; nucleotides not matched to a gene: 0. CDR3 sequence (DNA): TGTGCCAGCAGTGGACAGGGCTATGGCTACACCTTC. Its protein is CASSGQGYGYTF.

This clone occurred once. V gene TRBV19 combines with J gene TRBJ2-1; maybe TRBD2 (5 bases). V was pared by 3 bases and J by 0 bases, with 12 bases between. The CDR3 loop spans 16 amino acids. Germline assignment: CDR1 LNHDA and CDR2 SQIVND (reference sequence). The CDR3 region is CASSIGEGGSYNEQFF. In DNA form, the CDR3 reads TGTGCCAGTAGTATTGGGGAAGGAGGCTCCTACAATGAGCAGTTCTTC.

The chain combines TRBV10-3 with TRBJ2-2; D gene ambiguous. Trimming took 7 bases from V and 0 from J, leaving 9 bases between them. The CDR3 is 14 amino acids. Germline V lookup: CDR1 ENHRY, CDR2 SYGVKD. CDR3 residues: CAITTRANTGELFF. In DNA, the CDR3 is TGTGCCATCACGACCCGGGCGAACACCGGGGAGCTGTTTTTT.

The CDR3 DNA is TGTGCCTGGAGTGCGGAGGTCTTCAATCAGCCCCAGCATTTT. It is translated as CAWSAEVFNQPQHF. The V and J genes are TRBV30 and TRBJ1-5, with D unresolved. The CDR3 totals 14 residues. The germline CDR1 and CDR2 sequences are GTSNPN and SVGIG (reference sequence). V lost 1 base and J 3 bases, leaving 10 bases between the germline ends.

The chain is built from TRBV7-9 and TRBJ2-7; 9 bases fit TRBD2. V was clipped by 4 bases and J by 2 bases; unmatched bases: 12. The CDR3 totals 17 residues. Germline V lookup: CDR1 SEHNR, CDR2 FQNEAQ (reference sequence). The CDR3 region has the DNA TGTGCCAGCAGCTCCCTCGAACTAGCGGGCATAACCTACGAGCAGTACTTC. This encodes CASSSLELAGITYEQYF.

The chain uses TRBV23-1 and TRBJ1-3; 7 positions match TRBD1. TRBV23-1 belongs to the ORF category, with a function that is uncertain. The J segment lost 0 bases and the V segment lost 8 bases, leaving 4 bases of the junction unmatched. This CDR3 comprises 14 residues. The CDR3 sequence is CASAGGFSGNTIYF. The DNA for the CDR3 is TGCGCCAGCGCAGGGGGGTTCTCTGGAAACACCATATATTTT.

The V and J genes are TRBV2 and TRBJ2-7; 10 positions match TRBD1. Germline V CDR1 and CDR2: SNHLY, FYNNEI. This CDR3 has 15 residues. V trimming: 6 bases; J trimming: 3 bases; junction bases outside the gene matches: 8. CDR3 loop: CASSYDRGPNYEQYF. The DNA of the CDR3 is TGTGCCAGCAGCTATGACAGGGGGCCCAACTACGAGCAGTACTTC.

The V call is TRBV4-2, the J call TRBJ2-3, with D perhaps matching TRBD2 (6 bases). Germline lookup yields CDR1 LGHNA and CDR2 YNFKEQ. Trimming stripped 0 bases from V and 0 bases from J, with 10 bases between. This CDR3 has 16 amino acids. The CDR3 DNA sequence: TGTGCCAGCAGCCAAGAGCGGGATGCTAGCACAGATACGCAGTATTTT. This sequence encodes CASSQERDASTDTQYF.

The table lists this clone with a count of one. This rearrangement joins TRBV19 to TRBJ1-5; D call uncertain. The germline V gene encodes CDR1 LNHDA and CDR2 SQIVND (reference sequence). V lost 4 bases and J 1 base, leaving 11 bases between the germline ends. CDR3 size: 15 residues. The CDR3 DNA is TGTGCCAGTAGTACCGAAGCTTTAAGCAATCAGCCCCAGCATTTT. As protein: CASSTEALSNQPQHF.